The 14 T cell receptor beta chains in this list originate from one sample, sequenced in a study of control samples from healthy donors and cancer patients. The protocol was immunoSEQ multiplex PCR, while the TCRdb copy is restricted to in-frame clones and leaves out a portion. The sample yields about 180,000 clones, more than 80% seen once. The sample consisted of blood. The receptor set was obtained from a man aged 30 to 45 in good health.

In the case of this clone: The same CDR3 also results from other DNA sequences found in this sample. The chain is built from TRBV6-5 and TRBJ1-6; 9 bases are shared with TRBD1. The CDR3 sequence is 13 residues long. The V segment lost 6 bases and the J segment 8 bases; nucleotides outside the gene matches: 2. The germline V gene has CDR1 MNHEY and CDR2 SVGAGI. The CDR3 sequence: CASRGQGDSPLHF. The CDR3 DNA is TGTGCCAGCAGGGGACAGGGTGATTCACCCCTCCACTTT.

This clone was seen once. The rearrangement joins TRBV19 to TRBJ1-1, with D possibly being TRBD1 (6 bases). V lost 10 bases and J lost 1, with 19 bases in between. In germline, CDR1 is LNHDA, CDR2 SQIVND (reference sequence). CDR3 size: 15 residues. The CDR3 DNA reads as TGTGCCATCACGCCCACAGGGCAGAAGAACACTGAAGCTTTCTTT. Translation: CAITPTGQKNTEAFF. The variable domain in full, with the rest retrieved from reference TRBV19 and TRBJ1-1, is DGGITQSPKYLFRKEGQNVTLSCEQNLNHDAMYWYRQDPGQGLRLIYYSQIVNDFQKGDIAEGYSVSREKKESFPLTVTSAQKNPTAFYLCAITPTGQKNTEAFFGQGTRLTVV.

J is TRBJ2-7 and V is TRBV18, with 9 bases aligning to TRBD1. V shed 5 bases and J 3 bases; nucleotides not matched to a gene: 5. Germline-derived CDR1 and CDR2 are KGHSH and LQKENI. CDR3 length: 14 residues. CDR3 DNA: TGTGCCAGCTCAACTACAGGGGGCGGCTACGAGCAGTACTTC. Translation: CASSTTGGGYEQYF.

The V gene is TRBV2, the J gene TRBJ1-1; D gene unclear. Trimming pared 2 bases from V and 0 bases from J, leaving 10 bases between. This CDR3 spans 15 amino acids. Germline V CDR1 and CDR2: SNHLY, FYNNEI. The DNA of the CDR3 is TGTGCCAGCAGTGAAATCAGGTCTCTGAACACTGAAGCTTTCTTT. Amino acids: CASSEIRSLNTEAFF.

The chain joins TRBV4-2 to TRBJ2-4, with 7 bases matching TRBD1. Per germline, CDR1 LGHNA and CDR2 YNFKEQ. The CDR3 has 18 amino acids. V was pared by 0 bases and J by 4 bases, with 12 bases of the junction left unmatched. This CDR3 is CASSQEVVLVQGKNIQYF. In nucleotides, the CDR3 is TGTGCCAGCAGCCAAGAAGTAGTTCTGGTACAGGGGAAAAACATTCAGTACTTC.

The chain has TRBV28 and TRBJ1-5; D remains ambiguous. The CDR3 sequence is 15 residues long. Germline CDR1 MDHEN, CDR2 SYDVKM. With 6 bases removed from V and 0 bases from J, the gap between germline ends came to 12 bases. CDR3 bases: TGTGCCAGCAGCCCGACGGGCTCTAGCAATCAGCCCCAGCATTTT. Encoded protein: CASSPTGSSNQPQHF.

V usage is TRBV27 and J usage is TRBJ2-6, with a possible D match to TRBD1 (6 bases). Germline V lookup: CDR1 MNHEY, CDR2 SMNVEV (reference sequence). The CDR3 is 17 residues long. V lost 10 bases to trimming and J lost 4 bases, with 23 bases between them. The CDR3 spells CANNVGRTEWGANVLTF. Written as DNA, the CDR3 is TGTGCCAACAACGTCGGTCGGACAGAATGGGGGGCCAACGTCCTGACTTTC.

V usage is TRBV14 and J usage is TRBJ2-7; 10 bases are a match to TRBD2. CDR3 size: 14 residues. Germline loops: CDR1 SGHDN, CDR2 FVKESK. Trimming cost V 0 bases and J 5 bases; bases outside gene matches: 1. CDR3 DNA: TGTGCCAGCAGCCAAGAGCTAGCGGGAGACGAGCAGTACTTC. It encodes CASSQELAGDEQYF. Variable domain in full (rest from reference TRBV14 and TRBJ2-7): EAGVTQFPSHSVIEKGQTVTLRCDPISGHDNLYWYRRVMGKEIKFLLHFVKESKQDESGMPNNRFLAERTGGTYSTLKVQPAELEDSGVYFCASSQELAGDEQYFGPGTRLTVT.

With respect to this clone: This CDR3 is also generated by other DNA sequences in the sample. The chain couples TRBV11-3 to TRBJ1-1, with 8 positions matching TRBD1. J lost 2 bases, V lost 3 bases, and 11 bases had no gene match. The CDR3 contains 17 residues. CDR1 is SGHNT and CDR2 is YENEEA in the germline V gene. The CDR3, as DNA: TGTGCCAGCAGCTTGACGGACAGGGTAGGGGAAAACACTGAAGCTTTCTTT. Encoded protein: CASSLTDRVGENTEAFF.

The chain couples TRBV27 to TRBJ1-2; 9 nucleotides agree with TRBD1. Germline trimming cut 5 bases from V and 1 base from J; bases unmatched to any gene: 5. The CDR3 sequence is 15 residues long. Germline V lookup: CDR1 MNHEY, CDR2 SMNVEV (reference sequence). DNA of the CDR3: TGTGCCAGCAGTACGACAGGGGGGGATAACTATGGCTACACCTTC. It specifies CASSTTGGDNYGYTF.

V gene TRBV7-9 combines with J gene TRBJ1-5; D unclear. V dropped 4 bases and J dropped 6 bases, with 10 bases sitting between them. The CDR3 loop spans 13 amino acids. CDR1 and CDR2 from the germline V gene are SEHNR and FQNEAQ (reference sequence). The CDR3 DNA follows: TGTGCCAGCAGCTCGCTGGAGGGTCAGCCCCAGCATTTT. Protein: CASSSLEGQPQHF.

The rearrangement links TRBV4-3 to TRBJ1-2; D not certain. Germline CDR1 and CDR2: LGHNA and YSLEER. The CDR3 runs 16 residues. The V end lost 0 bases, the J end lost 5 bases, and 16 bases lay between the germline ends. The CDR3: CASSQEPPPGGYGYTF. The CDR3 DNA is TGCGCCAGCAGCCAAGAACCTCCTCCAGGAGGTTATGGCTACACCTTC.

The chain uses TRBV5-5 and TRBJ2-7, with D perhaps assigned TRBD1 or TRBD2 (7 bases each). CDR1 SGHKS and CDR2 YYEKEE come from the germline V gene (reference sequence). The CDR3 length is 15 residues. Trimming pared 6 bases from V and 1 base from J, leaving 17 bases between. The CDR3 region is CASTQGGSESYEQYF. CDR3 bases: TGTGCCAGCACCCAGGGGGGGTCTGAATCCTACGAGCAGTACTTC. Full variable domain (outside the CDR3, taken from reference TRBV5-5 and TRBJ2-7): DAGVTQSPTHLIKTRGQQVTLRCSPISGHKSVSWYQQVLGQGPQFIFQYYEKEERGRGNFPDRFSARQFPNYSSELNVNALLLGDSALYLCASTQGGSESYEQYFGPGTRLTVT.

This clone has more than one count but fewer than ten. DNA of the CDR3: TGTGCCAGCAGCCCAGAGAAGGGTGGCAATCAGCCCCAGCATTTT. Translated, it gives CASSPEKGGNQPQHF. The chain links TRBV7-2 to TRBJ1-5; D is ambiguous. Germline values: CDR1 SGHTA, CDR2 FQGNSA. The CDR3 is 15 amino acids. V was clipped by 5 bases and J by 2 bases, with 13 bases between them.